These T cell receptor beta chains were read from a single sample in a study of T cell therapy after organ transplantation. TCRdb keeps only in-frame clones here, not all; method: immunoSEQ multiplex PCR. The sample contains some 2,000 clones, 70% of which appear only once. Antigen specificity for these receptors is unknown. The material sequenced was CD8+ T cells from blood, taken before autologous CMV-specific T cell therapy. These receptors all stem from a human patient who had received a solid organ transplant and had CMV disease. Each CDR3 is given without its conserved first and last residue. D genes are given only for firm matches. Rows may omit the clone size; those that give it use once, few, many or a size class.

D gene	clone size	V gene	CDR3 protein
TRBD2	.	TRBV4-1	ASSQLAGDFDTQY
TRBD1	.	TRBV27	ASRTGQANYGYT
.	large	TRBV5-1	ASSLIGGAYEQY
.	.	TRBV7-3	ASSADPGLNTEAF
.	few	TRBV7-9	ASSGEGRMIYGYT
.	.	TRBV28	ASSSSGGASEAF
TRBD1	once	TRBV6-5	ASSWTGGQETQY
TRBD2	.	TRBV28	ASAHHLMRGADEQY
TRBD2	.	TRBV4-1	ASSQIAGGETQY
.	few	TRBV19	ASNLNAPLTETQY
TRBD1	.	TRBV9	ASSVAPTGGKPGSPLH
TRBD1	.	TRBV27	ASSLLGTAKEAF
.	.	TRBV9	ASSDDGGSYGYT
TRBD2	few	TRBV28	ASNPSSGDSYNEQF
.	large	TRBV4-1	ASSQPDSLGETQY
TRBD1	.	TRBV4-1	ASSQDPGTGRKAF
TRBD1	.	TRBV9	ASNPGQGRDTQY
.	.	TRBV11-3	ASSLGTDYEQY
.	.	TRBV4-2	ASSQDSVLYSGNTIY
TRBD1	.	TRBV7-9	ASSPGTGDTDTQY
TRBD1	few	TRBV7-3	ASSSGTGGSNQPQH
.	few	TRBV7-9	ASSLDVMNTEAF
.	.	TRBV7-3	ASSSRYGYT
TRBD1	.	TRBV5-3	ASSLQGAYEQY
.	.	TRBV4-3	ASSQGLSSYEQY
.	.	TRBV6-5	ASSYSSDSSYEQY
.	.	TRBV7-9	ASSPEVKNTEAF
.	.	TRBV13	ASSLVPGWGEAF
.	.	TRBV9	ASSIGPSGAF
TRBD1	.	TRBV7-8	ASSTGTGPEGGYT
.	once	TRBV6-5	ASKRGEETQY
TRBD1	.	TRBV27	ASSPSSGTETYEQY
TRBD2	few	TRBV7-6	ASSLGQRPSGYNEQF
TRBD2	few	TRBV28	ASSLRKRTSGTDTQY
TRBD1	.	TRBV7-6	ASSLDRGRPNEKLF
.	.	TRBV11-2	ASNPLRRIYADTQY
.	.	TRBV4-3	ASSLVGGSYEQY
TRBD2	.	TRBV11-3	ASSLELAGQEQF
.	.	TRBV7-6	ASSLGPRTEAF
.	.	TRBV7-9	ASSSDGVSPTDTQY
.	.	TRBV7-8	ASSLVGRSTDTQY
.	.	TRBV11-2	ASSHGYGYT
TRBD1	once	TRBV19	ASSIRDSPYEQY
.	few	TRBV29-1	SGRAPGGVFETQY
TRBD1	.	TRBV7-7	ASSGTLTGMKTQY